The rows below give T cell receptor beta chains drawn from one sample of a study of type 1 and type 2 diabetes patients. TCRdb called the multiplex PCR reads again in MiXCR, with one record for every CDR3 protein. The sample lists fewer than 350,000 distinct CDR3 sequences, around 50% seen once, with approximately 13% in the top ten. The sample taken for sequencing was peripheral blood mononuclear cells (PBMCs). The receptors stem from a young man with type 2 diabetes. The CDR3 runs from the conserved cysteine through the conserved F or W. The order of the fields is clone size, D gene, V gene, J gene, CDR3 DNA, CDR3 protein. D genes are given only for firm matches. Not all rows give a size; the values are once, few, many and, for expanded clones, a class.

many	.	TRBV7-2	TRBJ2-7	TGTGCCAGCACTCCGACAGGTCCTTCCTACGAGCAGTACTTC	CASTPTGPSYEQYF
.	TRBD1	TRBV20-1	TRBJ2-7	TGCAGTGCTCAGCTCCGGGACAGTCAGCCCTACGAGCAGTACTTC	CSAQLRDSQPYEQYF
.	.	TRBV7-2	TRBJ2-2	TGTGCCAGCAGTGTAGACAACACCGGGGAGCTGTTTTTT	CASSVDNTGELFF
.	TRBD2	TRBV19	TRBJ2-3	TGTGCCAGCTCGGGACTAGCCCACACAGATACGCAGTATTTT	CASSGLAHTDTQYF
.	TRBD2	TRBV7-3	TRBJ2-1	TGTGCCAGCAGCTTAACCCCTAGCGGGAGGTACAATGAGCAGTTCTTC	CASSLTPSGRYNEQFF
.	TRBD1	TRBV20-1	TRBJ1-5	TGCAGTGCTAGATGGACAGGGGGTCGTAGCAATCAGCCCCAGCATTTT	CSARWTGGRSNQPQHF
.	.	TRBV6-4	TRBJ2-3	TGTGCCAGCAGTGCCGGGACTAGCACAGATACGCAGTATTTT	CASSAGTSTDTQYF
.	.	TRBV7-8	TRBJ2-3	TGTGCCAGCAGCGAGGACGATACGCAGTATTTT	CASSEDDTQYF
.	.	TRBV27	TRBJ2-2	TGTGCCAGCAGCATGTATGGGGGGAACACCGGGGAGCTGTTTTTT	CASSMYGGNTGELFF
.	TRBD1	TRBV2	TRBJ1-6	TGTGCCAGCAACAGGGGAGGATATAATTCACCCCTCCACTTT	CASNRGGYNSPLHF
many	TRBD2	TRBV10-2	TRBJ2-3	TGCGCCAGCAGTGAGCCATTAGCGGGAGGGCCGTCATTCACAGATACGCAGTATTTT	CASSEPLAGGPSFTDTQYF
few	.	TRBV28	TRBJ2-7	TGTGCCAGCACCCGCTCGGGCTCGTCGAGCTCCTACGAGCAGTACTTC	CASTRSGSSSSYEQYF
.	.	TRBV15	TRBJ2-5	TGTGCCACCAGCGGAAGGGACTCAGAGACCCAGTACTTC	CATSGRDSETQYF
.	.	TRBV13	TRBJ1-1	TGTGCCAGCAGCTGGAGCACCTTGGGGGTCACTGAAGCTTTCTTT	CASSWSTLGVTEAFF
.	.	TRBV5-1	TRBJ1-6	TGCGCCAGCAGCTTGGGGTCGACCGATTCACCCCTCCACTTT	CASSLGSTDSPLHF
.	.	TRBV7-3	TRBJ2-1	TGTGCCAGCAGCGTACTGGGGGCCTTGTACAATGAGCAGTTCTTC	CASSVLGALYNEQFF
.	.	TRBV13	TRBJ2-5	TGTGCCAGCAGCTCCATAGCGGAGACCCAGTACTTC	CASSSIAETQYF
many	.	TRBV5-1	TRBJ1-2	TGCGCCAGCAGCTTGGCACAGAACTATGGCTACACCTTC	CASSLAQNYGYTF
.	TRBD1	TRBV2	TRBJ1-4	TGTGCCAGCAAGCGGGACAGGGGGCTAGGTGAAAAACTGTTTTTT	CASKRDRGLGEKLFF
once	.	TRBV30	TRBJ1-2	TGTGCCTGGAGTGTGGGACTCCCAAGGGATGGCTACACCTTC	CAWSVGLPRDGYTF
.	.	TRBV5-1	TRBJ2-7	TGCGCCAGCGCTAACGGCGGACACGAGCAGTACTTC	CASANGGHEQYF
.	TRBD1	TRBV5-1	TRBJ1-2	TGCGCCAGCAGCTCCGGGACAGGCCCTTTAGGCTACACCTTC	CASSSGTGPLGYTF
.	.	TRBV27	TRBJ2-7	TGTGCCAGCAGTTTGAACAGCCCTTACGAGCAGTACTTC	CASSLNSPYEQYF
.	.	TRBV5-1	TRBJ2-7	TGCGCCAGCAGCTTCCAGGAGGACTCCTACGAGCAGTACTTC	CASSFQEDSYEQYF
.	TRBD1	TRBV27	TRBJ2-7	TGTGCCAGCAGTTTCGCCGGGACAGGGGGCGGACCAATCTCCTACGAGCAGTACTTC	CASSFAGTGGGPISYEQYF
.	.	TRBV12-3/TRBV12-4	TRBJ2-7	TGTGCCAGCAGTCCAGGCCACGGGTACGAGCAGTACTTC	CASSPGHGYEQYF
.	.	TRBV7-3	TRBJ2-5	TGTGCCAGCAGCCACGGAGGGGGCGAGACCCAGTACTTC	CASSHGGGETQYF
.	TRBD2	TRBV20-1	TRBJ2-2	TGCAGTGCTACCAGACTAGCGGGGGTCACCGGGGAGCTGTTTTTT	CSATRLAGVTGELFF
.	.	TRBV6-5	TRBJ2-3	TGTGCCAGCAGTGGGGTGGGGGACGAATCAGATACGCAGTATTTT	CASSGVGDESDTQYF
.	.	TRBV13	TRBJ2-1	TGTGCCAGCAGCCTCCAGAGACAGAATGAGCAGTTCTTC	CASSLQRQNEQFF
.	TRBD1	TRBV28	TRBJ1-1	TGTGCCAGCAGCGACCGGGACAGCCGTCCAAAAGCTTTCTTT	CASSDRDSRPKAFF
.	TRBD1	TRBV7-2	TRBJ2-7	TGTGCCAGCAGCTTAGGCGTAGGCTCGCGGGACAGGGGGCACGAGCAGTACTTC	CASSLGVGSRDRGHEQYF
.	.	TRBV10-3	TRBJ1-1	TGTGCCATCAACCCCAGGGAGGAGGGTGAAGCTTTCTTT	CAINPREEGEAFF